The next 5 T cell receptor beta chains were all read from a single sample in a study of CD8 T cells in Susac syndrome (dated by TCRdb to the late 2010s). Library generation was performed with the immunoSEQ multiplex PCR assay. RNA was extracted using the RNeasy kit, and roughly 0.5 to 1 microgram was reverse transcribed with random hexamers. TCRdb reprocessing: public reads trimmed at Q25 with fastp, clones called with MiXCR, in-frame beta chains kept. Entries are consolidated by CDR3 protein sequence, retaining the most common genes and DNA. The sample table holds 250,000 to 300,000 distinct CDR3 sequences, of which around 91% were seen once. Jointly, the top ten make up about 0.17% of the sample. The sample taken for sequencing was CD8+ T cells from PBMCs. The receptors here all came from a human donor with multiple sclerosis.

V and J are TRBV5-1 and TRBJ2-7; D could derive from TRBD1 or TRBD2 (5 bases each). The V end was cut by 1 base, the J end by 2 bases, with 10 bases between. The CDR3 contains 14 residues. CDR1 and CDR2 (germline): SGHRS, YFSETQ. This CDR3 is CASSLWDRAYEQYF. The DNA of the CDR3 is TGCGCCAGCAGCTTGTGGGACCGCGCCTACGAGCAGTACTTC. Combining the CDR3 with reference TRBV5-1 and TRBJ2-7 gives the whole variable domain KAGVTQTPRYLIKTRGQQVTLSCSPISGHRSVSWYQQTPGQGLQFLFEYFSETQRNKGNFPGRFSGRQFSNSRSEMNVSTLELGDSALYLCASSLWDRAYEQYFGPGTRLTVT.

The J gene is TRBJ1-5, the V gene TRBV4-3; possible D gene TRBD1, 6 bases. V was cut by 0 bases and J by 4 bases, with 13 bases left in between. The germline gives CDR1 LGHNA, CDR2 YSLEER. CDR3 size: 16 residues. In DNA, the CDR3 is TGCGCCAGCAGCCAAGATCGAGGGGACATGAATCAGCCCCAGCATTTT. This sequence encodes CASSQDRGDMNQPQHF.

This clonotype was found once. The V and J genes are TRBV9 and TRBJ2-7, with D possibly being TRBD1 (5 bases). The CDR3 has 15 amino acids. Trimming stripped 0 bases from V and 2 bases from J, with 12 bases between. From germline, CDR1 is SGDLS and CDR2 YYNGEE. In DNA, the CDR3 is TGTGCCAGCAGCGTAGGGGGCAGTTCCCCCTACGAGCAGTACTTC. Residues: CASSVGGSSPYEQYF.

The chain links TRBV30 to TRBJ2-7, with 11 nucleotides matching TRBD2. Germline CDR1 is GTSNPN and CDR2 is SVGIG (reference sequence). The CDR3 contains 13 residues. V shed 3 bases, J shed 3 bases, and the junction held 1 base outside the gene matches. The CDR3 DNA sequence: TGTGCCTGGAGGGGACTAGCGGTCTACGAGCAGTACTTC. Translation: CAWRGLAVYEQYF.

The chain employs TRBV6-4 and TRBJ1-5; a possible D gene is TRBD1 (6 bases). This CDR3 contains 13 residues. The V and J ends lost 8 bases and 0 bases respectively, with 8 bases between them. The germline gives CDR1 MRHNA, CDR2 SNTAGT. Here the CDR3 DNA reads TGTGCCAGCGCAGGGGATAGCAATCAGCCCCAGCATTTT. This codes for CASAGDSNQPQHF.